This entry lists 17 T cell receptor beta chains sequenced from one sample in a study of cytomegalovirus exposure and HLA in healthy donors. Only in-frame clones appear in the TCRdb table, and some are missing; sequencing was by immunoSEQ multiplex PCR. Of about 73,000 clones in the sample, 94% are singletons; the top ten hold roughly 1%. The sequencing input was PBMCs. Receptors were obtained from a woman aged 18-29 years in good health and CMV-seronegative.

The V call is TRBV13, the J call TRBJ1-1; possibly TRBD1 for D (5 bases). The V and J ends lost 4 bases and 1 base respectively, with 16 bases between them. CDR1 and CDR2 (germline): PRHDT, FYEKMQ (reference sequence). The CDR3 loop spans 16 amino acids. CDR3 bases: TGTGCCAGCAGCTCATGGAGACAGACCAGGAACACTGAAGCTTTCTTT. It codes for CASSSWRQTRNTEAFF.

V is TRBV7-9 and J is TRBJ2-3; 9 nucleotides align to TRBD2. Germline CDR1 is SEHNR and CDR2 is FQNEAQ (reference sequence). The CDR3 is 17 amino acids. Trimming removed 1 base from V and 2 bases from J; junction bases left unmatched: 7. CDR3 loop: CASSLGGTSRYTDTQYF. The CDR3 DNA is TGTGCCAGCAGCTTAGGTGGGACTAGCCGATACACAGATACGCAGTATTTT.

V gene TRBV4-2 combines with J gene TRBJ2-2; 13 nucleotides agree with TRBD2. Germline values: CDR1 LGHNA, CDR2 YNFKEQ. The V gene end was trimmed by 2 bases and the J gene end by 12 bases; junction bases not matched to a gene: 3. The CDR3 covers 14 residues. The CDR3 spells CASSQRLAGGKLFF. Written as DNA, the CDR3 is TGTGCCAGCAGCCAACGACTAGCGGGGGGAAAGCTGTTTTTT.

The chain couples TRBV6-1 to TRBJ2-1; 9 bases fit TRBD1. Trimming took 1 base from V and 8 from J; bases not matched to a gene: 6. The CDR3 totals 15 residues. CDR1 and CDR2 (germline): MNHNS, SASEGT. CDR3 DNA sequence: TGTGCCAGCAGTGAAGAGACAGGGGGTCGGGATGAGCAGTTCTTC. Translated, it gives CASSEETGGRDEQFF.

The chain joins TRBV7-3 to TRBJ2-1; weak D call: TRBD2 (5 bases). The germline V gene encodes CDR1 SGHTA and CDR2 FQGTGA. The V and J ends lost 8 bases and 0 bases respectively, with 8 bases between them. The CDR3 totals 13 residues. The CDR3 loop is CASGGSSYNEQFF. CDR3 sequence (DNA): TGTGCCAGCGGTGGGAGCTCCTACAATGAGCAGTTCTTC.

The J gene is TRBJ2-3, the V gene TRBV18; tentative D call: TRBD2 (5 bases). The V and J ends lost 3 bases and 1 base respectively, with 5 bases between them. Germline CDR1 KGHSH, CDR2 LQKENI. The CDR3 totals 13 residues. The CDR3 DNA follows: TGTGCCAGCTCACCGAGGGGCACAGATACGCAGTATTTT. Amino acid sequence: CASSPRGTDTQYF.

The chain employs TRBV2 and TRBJ1-1; 7 positions agree with TRBD1. CDR1 and CDR2 from the germline V gene are SNHLY and FYNNEI. The CDR3 runs to 13 residues. The ends lost 7 bases at V and 1 base at J; junction bases unmatched: 3. CDR3 bases: TGTGCCAGCAAACAGGGGCGGAACACTGAAGCTTTCTTT. Its translation is CASKQGRNTEAFF.

This clone was seen only once. The V and J genes are TRBV2 and TRBJ1-5, with 9 bases fitting TRBD1. CDR3 length: 14 residues. Per the germline V gene, CDR1 is SNHLY and CDR2 is FYNNEI. V trimming: 5 bases; J trimming: 6 bases; junction bases outside the gene matches: 5. The CDR3 nucleotides read TGTGCCAGCAGTCGGGACAGGGAGGTTCAGCCCCAGCATTTT. This gives the protein CASSRDREVQPQHF.

This chain uses TRBV5-6 with TRBJ2-7; 8 bases align to TRBD1. This CDR3 region has 15 residues. After removal of 4 bases from V and 5 bases from J, the junction contained 11 bases not matched to a gene. Germline V CDR1 and CDR2: SGHDT, YYEEEE. This CDR3 is CASSDGGQVSDEQYF. The DNA for the CDR3 is TGTGCCAGCAGCGACGGGGGACAGGTGAGCGACGAGCAGTACTTC.

This chain links TRBV6-6 with TRBJ1-2; D gene ambiguous. The germline gives CDR1 MNHNY, CDR2 SVGAGI (reference sequence). V was shortened by 4 bases and J by 7 bases, with 13 bases between the two germline ends. This CDR3 has 13 amino acids. CDR3 protein: CASSSPEGRGYTF. The CDR3 DNA is TGTGCCAGCAGTTCCCCAGAGGGCCGTGGCTACACCTTC.

This clone was counted between two and nine times. The V and J genes are TRBV7-9 and TRBJ1-5; TRBD1 matches at 7 bases. Germline V gene sequence: CDR1 SEHNR, CDR2 FQNEAQ (reference sequence). Unmatched junction bases numbered 3, after V lost 5 bases and J lost 2 bases. The CDR3 extends over 14 amino acids. CDR3 amino acids: CASSTGQGNQPQHF. CDR3 coding DNA: TGTGCCAGCAGCACTGGACAGGGCAATCAGCCCCAGCATTTT.

V gene TRBV20-1 combines with J gene TRBJ2-7; D call uncertain. V was trimmed by 1 base and J by 6 bases, leaving 7 bases between them. Per germline, CDR1 DFQATT and CDR2 SNEGSKA (reference sequence). The CDR3 consists of 11 residues. The CDR3 is CSARVTGEQYF. The CDR3 DNA is TGCAGTGCTAGAGTGACGGGCGAGCAGTACTTC.

The table lists this clone with a count of one. This sequence joins TRBV11-1 and TRBJ2-3; D possibly corresponds to TRBD1 (6 bases). Germline CDR1 reads SGHAT; CDR2 reads FQDESV (reference sequence). V was clipped by 1 base and J by 1 base, with 9 bases between them. The CDR3 has 15 amino acids. In DNA form, the CDR3 reads TGTGCCAGCAGCTTAGTACAGGGTGGCACAGATACGCAGTATTTT. Translated: CASSLVQGGTDTQYF.

The chain links TRBV2 to TRBJ1-2; 7 positions match TRBD1. This CDR3 is built from 13 residues. Germline lookup yields CDR1 SNHLY and CDR2 FYNNEI. The junction had 7 bases not matched to a gene; V was cut back by 6 bases and J by 6 bases. The CDR3 reads CASRETGRHGYTF. DNA for the CDR3: TGTGCCAGCAGGGAGACAGGGCGTCATGGCTACACCTTC. Full variable domain (remainder filled in from reference TRBV2 and TRBJ1-2): EPEVTQTPSHQVTQMGQEVILRCVPISNHLYFYWYRQILGQKVEFLVSFYNNEISEKSEIFDDQFSVERPDGSNFTLKIRSTKLEDSAMYFCASRETGRHGYTFGSGTRLTVV.

The chain combines TRBV9 with TRBJ2-7, with TRBD1 identical over 7 bases. V shed 4 bases, J shed 2 bases, and the junction held 9 bases outside the gene matches. CDR3 length equals 15 residues. Germline V gene sequence: CDR1 SGDLS, CDR2 YYNGEE. The CDR3 bases are TGTGCCAGCAGCCCCCGACAGGGATCCGCCTACGAGCAGTACTTC. Protein product: CASSPRQGSAYEQYF. Drawing the rest from reference TRBV9 and TRBJ2-7, the complete variable domain is DSGVTQTPKHLITATGQRVTLRCSPRSGDLSVYWYQQSLDQGLQFLIQYYNGEERAKGNILERFSAQQFPDLHSELNLSSLELGDSALYFCASSPRQGSAYEQYFGPGTRLTVT.

The gene calls are TRBV6-1 and TRBJ1-6; TRBD1 aligns across 9 bases. The V and J ends lost 5 bases and 11 bases, in that order; junction bases with no gene match: 10. CDR1 MNHNS and CDR2 SASEGT come from the germline V gene. The length of the CDR3 is 15 residues. CDR3 in DNA: TGTGCCAGCAGTCCTGTCGGGACAGGGTTCACACCCCTCCACTTT. Translation: CASSPVGTGFTPLHF.

V is TRBV30 and J is TRBJ2-5; 9 positions match TRBD2. CDR1 GTSNPN and CDR2 SVGIG come from the germline V gene (reference sequence). This CDR3 region has 13 residues. J was trimmed by 4 bases and V by 4 bases; bases with no gene match: 4. The chain's CDR3 is CAWTGLAPETQYF. CDR3 DNA: TGTGCCTGGACGGGACTAGCACCAGAGACCCAGTACTTC.